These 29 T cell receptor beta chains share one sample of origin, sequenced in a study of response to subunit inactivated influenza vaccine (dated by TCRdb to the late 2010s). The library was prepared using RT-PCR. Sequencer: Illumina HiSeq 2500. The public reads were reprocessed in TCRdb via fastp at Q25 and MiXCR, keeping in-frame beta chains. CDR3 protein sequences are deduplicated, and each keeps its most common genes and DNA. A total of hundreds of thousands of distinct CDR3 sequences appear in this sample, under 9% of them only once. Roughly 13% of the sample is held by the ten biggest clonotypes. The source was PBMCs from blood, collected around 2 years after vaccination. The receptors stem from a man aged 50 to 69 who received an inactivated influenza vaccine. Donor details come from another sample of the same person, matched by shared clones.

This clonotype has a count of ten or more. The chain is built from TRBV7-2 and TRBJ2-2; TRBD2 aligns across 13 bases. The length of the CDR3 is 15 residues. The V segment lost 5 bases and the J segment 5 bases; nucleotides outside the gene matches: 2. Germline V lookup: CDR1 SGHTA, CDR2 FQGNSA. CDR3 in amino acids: CASSLTSGGTGELFF. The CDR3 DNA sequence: TGTGCCAGCAGCCTGACTAGCGGGGGGACCGGGGAGCTGTTTTTT.

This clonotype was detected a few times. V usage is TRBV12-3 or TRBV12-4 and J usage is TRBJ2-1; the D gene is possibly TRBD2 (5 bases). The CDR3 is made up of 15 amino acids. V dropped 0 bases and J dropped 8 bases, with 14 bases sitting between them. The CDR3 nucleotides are TGTGCCAGCAGTTTAGCGATTAGCGTGGGGTATGAGCAGTTCTTC. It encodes CASSLAISVGYEQFF.

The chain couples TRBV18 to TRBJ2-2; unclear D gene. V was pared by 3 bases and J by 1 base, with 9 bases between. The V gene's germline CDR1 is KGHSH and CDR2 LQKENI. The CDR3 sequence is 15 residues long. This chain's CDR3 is CASSPEAWNTGELFF. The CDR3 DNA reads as TGTGCCAGCTCACCCGAGGCGTGGAACACCGGGGAGCTGTTTTTT.

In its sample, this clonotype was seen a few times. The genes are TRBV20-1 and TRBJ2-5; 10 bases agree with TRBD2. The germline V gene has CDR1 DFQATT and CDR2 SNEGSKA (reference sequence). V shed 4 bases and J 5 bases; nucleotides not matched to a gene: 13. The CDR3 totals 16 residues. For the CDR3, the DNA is TGCAGTGCTATAGGTTATGGAGCGGGGGGGCTGGAGACCCAGTACTTC. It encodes CSAIGYGAGGLETQYF.

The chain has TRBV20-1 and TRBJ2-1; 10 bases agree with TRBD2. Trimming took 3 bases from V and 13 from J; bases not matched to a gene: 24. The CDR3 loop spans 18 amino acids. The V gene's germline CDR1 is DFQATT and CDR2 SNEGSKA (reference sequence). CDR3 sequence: CSASDSSRASGGAYPQFF. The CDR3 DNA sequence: TGCAGTGCTAGTGACTCATCGAGGGCCAGCGGGGGGGCCTATCCCCAGTTCTTC.

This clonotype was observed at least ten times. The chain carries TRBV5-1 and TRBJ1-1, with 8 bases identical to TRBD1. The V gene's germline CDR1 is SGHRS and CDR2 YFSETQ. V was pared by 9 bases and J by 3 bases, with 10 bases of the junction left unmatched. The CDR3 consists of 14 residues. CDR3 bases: TGCGCCACCGCAGGGGGCCCTTTGGACACTGAAGCTTTCTTT. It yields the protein CATAGGPLDTEAFF.

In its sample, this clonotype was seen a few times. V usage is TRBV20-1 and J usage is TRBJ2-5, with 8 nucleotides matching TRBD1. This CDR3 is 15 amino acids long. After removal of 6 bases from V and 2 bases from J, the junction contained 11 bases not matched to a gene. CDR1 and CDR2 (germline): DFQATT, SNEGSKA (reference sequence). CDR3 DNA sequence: TGCAGTGCCTTGCTACGGACAGGGAAGCAAGAGACCCAGTACTTC. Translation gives CSALLRTGKQETQYF.

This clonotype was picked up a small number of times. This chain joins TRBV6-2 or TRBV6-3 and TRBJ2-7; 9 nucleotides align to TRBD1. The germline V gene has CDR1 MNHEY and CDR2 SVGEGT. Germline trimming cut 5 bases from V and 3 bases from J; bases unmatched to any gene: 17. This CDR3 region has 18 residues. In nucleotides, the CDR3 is TGTGCCAGCAGTCCTCGAGCTCCGCCGGGACAGGGCTACTACGAGCAGTACTTC. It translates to CASSPRAPPGQGYYEQYF.

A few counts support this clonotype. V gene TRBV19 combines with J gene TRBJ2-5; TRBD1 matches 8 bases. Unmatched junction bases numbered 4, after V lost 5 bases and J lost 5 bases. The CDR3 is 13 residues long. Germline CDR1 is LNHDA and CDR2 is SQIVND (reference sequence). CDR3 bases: TGTGCCAGTAGTCAGGGGGCGTCGGAGACCCAGTACTTC. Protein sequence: CASSQGASETQYF.

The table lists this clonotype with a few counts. This CDR3 reads CASSYDRAPSYGYTF. The CDR3 nucleotides are TGTGCCAGCAGCTATGACAGGGCCCCATCCTATGGCTACACCTTC. This chain links TRBV7-9 with TRBJ1-2; 7 bases are a match to TRBD1. Germline V CDR1 and CDR2: SEHNR, FQNEAQ (reference sequence). The CDR3 is 15 amino acids. The V and J ends lost 4 bases and 4 bases, in that order; junction bases with no gene match: 9.

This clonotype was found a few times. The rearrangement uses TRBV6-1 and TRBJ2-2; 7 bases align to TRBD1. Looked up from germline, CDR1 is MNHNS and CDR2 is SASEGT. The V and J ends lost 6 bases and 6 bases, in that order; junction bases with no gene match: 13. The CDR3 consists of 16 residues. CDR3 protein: CASRREGAPLAGELFF. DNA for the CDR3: TGTGCCAGCAGGCGTGAGGGGGCCCCACTAGCCGGGGAGCTGTTTTTT.

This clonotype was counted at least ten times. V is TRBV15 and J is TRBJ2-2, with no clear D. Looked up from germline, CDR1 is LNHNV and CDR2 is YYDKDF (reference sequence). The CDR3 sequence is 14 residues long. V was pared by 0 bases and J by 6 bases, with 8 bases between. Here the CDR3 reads CATSRDPLSGELFF. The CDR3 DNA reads TGTGCCACCAGCAGAGATCCCCTCTCCGGGGAGCTGTTTTTT.

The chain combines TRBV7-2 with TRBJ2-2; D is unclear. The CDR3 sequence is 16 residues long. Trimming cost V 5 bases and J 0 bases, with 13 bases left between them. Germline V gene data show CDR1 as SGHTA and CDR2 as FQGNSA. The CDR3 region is CASSLNGIPNTGELFF. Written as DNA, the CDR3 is TGTGCCAGCAGCCTAAATGGAATACCGAACACCGGGGAGCTGTTTTTT.

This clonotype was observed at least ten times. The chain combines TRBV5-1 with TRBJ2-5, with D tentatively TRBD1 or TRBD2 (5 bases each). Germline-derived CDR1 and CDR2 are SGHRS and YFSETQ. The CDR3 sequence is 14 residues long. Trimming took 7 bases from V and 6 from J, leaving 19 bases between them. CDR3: CASSEGTHGKTQYF. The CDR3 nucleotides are TGCGCCAGCTCCGAGGGGACGCACGGAAAGACCCAGTACTTC.

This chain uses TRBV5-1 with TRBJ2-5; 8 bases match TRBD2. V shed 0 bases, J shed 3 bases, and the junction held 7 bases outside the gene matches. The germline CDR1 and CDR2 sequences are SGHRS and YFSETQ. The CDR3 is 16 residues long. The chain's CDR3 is CASSLALTSGKETQYF. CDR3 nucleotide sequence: TGCGCCAGCAGCTTGGCCCTTACTAGCGGAAAAGAGACCCAGTACTTC.

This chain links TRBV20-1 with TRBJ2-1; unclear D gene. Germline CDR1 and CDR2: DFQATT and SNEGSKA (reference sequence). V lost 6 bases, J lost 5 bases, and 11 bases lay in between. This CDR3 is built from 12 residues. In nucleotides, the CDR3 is TGCAGTGCGACCGGGCCTGACAATGAGCAGTTCTTC. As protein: CSATGPDNEQFF.

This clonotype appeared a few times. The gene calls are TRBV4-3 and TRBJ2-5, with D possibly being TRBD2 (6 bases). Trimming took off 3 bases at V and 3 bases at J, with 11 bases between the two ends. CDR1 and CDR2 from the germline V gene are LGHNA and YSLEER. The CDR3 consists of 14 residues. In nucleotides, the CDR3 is TGCGCCAGCAGCCAGGGCGTAGCGGAAGAGACCCAGTACTTC. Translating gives CASSQGVAEETQYF.

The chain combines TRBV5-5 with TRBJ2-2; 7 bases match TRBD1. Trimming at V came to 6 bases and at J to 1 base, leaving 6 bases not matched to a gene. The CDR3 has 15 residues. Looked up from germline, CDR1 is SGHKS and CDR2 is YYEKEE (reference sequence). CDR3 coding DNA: TGTGCCAGCACCCTAGGGGGCTTGAACACCGGGGAGCTGTTTTTT. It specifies CASTLGGLNTGELFF.

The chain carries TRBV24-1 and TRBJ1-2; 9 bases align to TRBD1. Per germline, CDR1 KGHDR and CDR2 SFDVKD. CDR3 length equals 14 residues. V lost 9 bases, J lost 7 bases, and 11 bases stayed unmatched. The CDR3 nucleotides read TGTGCCACCCAAGGATTACAGGGGGCTGTTGGCTACACCTTC. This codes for CATQGLQGAVGYTF.

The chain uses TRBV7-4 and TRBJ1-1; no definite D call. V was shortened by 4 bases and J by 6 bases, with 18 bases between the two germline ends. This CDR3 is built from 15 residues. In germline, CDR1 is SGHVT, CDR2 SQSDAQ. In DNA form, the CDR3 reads TGTGCCAGCAGCTACGAGGGCTGGCTTCTCTCTGAAGCTTTCTTT. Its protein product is CASSYEGWLLSEAFF.

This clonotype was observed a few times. The DNA for the CDR3 is TGTGCCAAACCCCGGGACGTTCGTAGCACAGATACGCAGTATTTT. This gives the protein CAKPRDVRSTDTQYF. The chain couples TRBV19 to TRBJ2-3; D tentatively reads TRBD1 or TRBD2 (5 bases each). Trimming took 10 bases from V and 0 from J, leaving 17 bases between them. Germline loops: CDR1 LNHDA, CDR2 SQIVND (reference sequence). This CDR3 contains 15 residues.

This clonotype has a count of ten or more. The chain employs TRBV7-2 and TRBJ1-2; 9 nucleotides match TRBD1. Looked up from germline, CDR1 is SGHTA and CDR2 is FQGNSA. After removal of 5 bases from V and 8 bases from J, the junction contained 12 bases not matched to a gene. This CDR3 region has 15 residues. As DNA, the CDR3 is TGTGCCAGCAGCCTAAATCGGGGACAGGGTGGAGGCTACACCTTC. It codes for CASSLNRGQGGGYTF.

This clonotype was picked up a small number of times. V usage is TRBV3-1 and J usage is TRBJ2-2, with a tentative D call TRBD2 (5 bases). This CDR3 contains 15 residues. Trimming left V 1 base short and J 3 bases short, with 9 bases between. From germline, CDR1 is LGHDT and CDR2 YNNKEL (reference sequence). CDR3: CASSQAGLYTGELFF. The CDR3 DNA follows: TGTGCCAGCAGCCAAGCCGGACTGTACACCGGGGAGCTGTTTTTT.

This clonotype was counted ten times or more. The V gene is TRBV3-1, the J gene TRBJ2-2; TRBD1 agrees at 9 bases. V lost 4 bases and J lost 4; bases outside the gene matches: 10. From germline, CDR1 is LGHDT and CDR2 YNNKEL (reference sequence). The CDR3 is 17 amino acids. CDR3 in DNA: TGTGCCAGCAGCCCCCTTTTTGGGACAGGGTCCACCGGGGAGCTGTTTTTT. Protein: CASSPLFGTGSTGELFF.

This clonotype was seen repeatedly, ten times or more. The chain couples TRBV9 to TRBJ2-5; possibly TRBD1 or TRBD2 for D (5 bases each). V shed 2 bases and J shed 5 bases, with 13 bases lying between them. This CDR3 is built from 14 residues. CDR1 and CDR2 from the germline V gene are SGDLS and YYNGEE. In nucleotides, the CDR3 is TGTGCCAGCAGCGTCGGGACCCTCGGCGAGACCCAGTACTTC. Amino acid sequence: CASSVGTLGETQYF.

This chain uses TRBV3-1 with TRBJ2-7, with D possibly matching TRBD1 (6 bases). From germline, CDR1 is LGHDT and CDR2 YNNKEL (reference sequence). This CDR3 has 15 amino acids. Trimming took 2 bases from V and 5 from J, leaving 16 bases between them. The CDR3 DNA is TGTGCCAGCAGCCAACACCCATATACAGGGCACGAGCAGTACTTC. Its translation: CASSQHPYTGHEQYF.

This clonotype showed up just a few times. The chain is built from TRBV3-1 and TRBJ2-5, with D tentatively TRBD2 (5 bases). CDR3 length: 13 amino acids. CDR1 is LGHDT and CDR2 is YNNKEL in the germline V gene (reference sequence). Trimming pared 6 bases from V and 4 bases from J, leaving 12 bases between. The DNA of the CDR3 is TGTGCCAGCAGGGGGAGTATCGCAGAGACCCAGTACTTC. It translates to CASRGSIAETQYF.

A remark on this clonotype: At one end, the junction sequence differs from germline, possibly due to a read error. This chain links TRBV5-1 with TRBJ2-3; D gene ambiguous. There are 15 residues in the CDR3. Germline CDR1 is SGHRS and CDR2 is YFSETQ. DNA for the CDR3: TGCGCCAGAAGCTTTAAGGGTTCAGTCACAGATACGCAGTATTTT. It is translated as CARSFKGSVTDTQYF.

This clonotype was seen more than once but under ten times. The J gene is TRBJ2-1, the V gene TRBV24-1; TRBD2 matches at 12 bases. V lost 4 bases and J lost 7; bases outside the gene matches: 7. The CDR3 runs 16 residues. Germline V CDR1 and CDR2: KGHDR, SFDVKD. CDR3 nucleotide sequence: TGTGCCACCAGTGAACCCCTAGCGGGGGGGCTAAATGAGCAGTTCTTC. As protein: CATSEPLAGGLNEQFF.